This T cell receptor (beta chain) was captured in a study of T cell responses to AZD1222 COVID-19 vaccine. Second-dose timings of about 4 or about 12 weeks were pooled. A word on this clone: Antigen: not known.

The study, taken as a whole, reports: The study found vaccine-associated CD4 TCRs spanning spike, dominant at 160-218 and 743-854. In the spike-specific TCR repertoire, nearly half reportedly target unmutated variant regions. Baseline testing showed seropositivity in only six or seven AZD1222 recipients.

Some clones are missing from TCRdb's copy, which holds only in-frame ones; the method was immunoSEQ multiplex PCR. The table lists approximately 26,000 clones, roughly 88% of them singletons. Germline V CDR1 and CDR2: MNHEY, SVGAGI. V was pared by 6 bases and J by 8 bases, with 17 bases between. The CDR3 runs to 15 residues. Here the sequenced sample was peripheral blood, taken 28 days after the second AZD1222 dose. This chain uses TRBV6-5 with TRBJ1-6; maybe TRBD1 (6 bases). The source is an adult who received the AZD1222 COVID-19 vaccine. CDR3 amino acids: CASSPADRRHSPLHF. DNA for the CDR3: TGTGCCAGCAGCCCAGCCGACAGGCGGCATTCACCCCTCCACTTT.